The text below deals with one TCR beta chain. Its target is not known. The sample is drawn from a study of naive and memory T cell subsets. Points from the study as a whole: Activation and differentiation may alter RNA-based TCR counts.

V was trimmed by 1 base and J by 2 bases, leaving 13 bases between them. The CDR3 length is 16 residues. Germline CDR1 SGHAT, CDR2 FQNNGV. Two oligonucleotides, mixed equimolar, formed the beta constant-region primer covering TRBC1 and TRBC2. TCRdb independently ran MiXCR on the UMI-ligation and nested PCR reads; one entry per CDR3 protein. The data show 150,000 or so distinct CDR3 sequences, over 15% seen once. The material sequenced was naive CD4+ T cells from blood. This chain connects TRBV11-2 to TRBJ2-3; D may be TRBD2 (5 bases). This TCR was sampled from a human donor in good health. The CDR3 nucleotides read TGTGCCAGCAGCTTAGTAGGACTGATTTTCACAGATACGCAGTATTTT. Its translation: CASSLVGLIFTDTQYF.